The clone carrying this TCR beta chain is a singleton in its sample. Its specificity is unknown. The CDR3 is 14 amino acids. CDR1 DFQATT and CDR2 SNEGSKA come from the germline V gene (reference sequence). V was cut by 2 bases and J by 2 bases, with 12 bases left in between. The sample is drawn from a study of blood T cells in healthy people across ages. Study-wide results and limits: Percentage of naive T cells showed a strong correlation with TCR beta diversity. Any changes in expanded clonotypes were possibly confounded, as donor CMV status remained unknown.

At least 6 micrograms of total RNA were extracted per sample. A sample-barcoded 5' primer and a J-beta primer mix were used in a second PCR of roughly 6 to 11 cycles. One entry per CDR3 protein, called by TCRdb with MiXCR from the 5' RACE reads. Of about 1.8 million distinct CDR3 sequences in the sample, less than 50% were seen once. This chain joins TRBV20-1 and TRBJ1-1; D is undetermined. The source is a middle-aged woman in good health. Specimen: blood. CDR3 coding DNA: TGCAGTGCTAGACCCACCCGTGGCAACACTGAAGCTTTCTTT. Translated, it gives CSARPTRGNTEAFF.